This is a list of T cell receptor beta chains from one sample in a study of T cell responses to AZD1222 COVID-19 vaccine. This table comes from immunoSEQ multiplex PCR, and its TCRdb copy is limited to in-frame clones, with some not included. The top ten clones hold about 2.5% of a sample with some 110,000 clones, 88% of them seen once. Material: peripheral blood, obtained on day 0 of AZD1222 vaccination. The source of these receptors is an adult in good health. Each CDR3 is given with its conserved first and last residue. Fields, in order: clone size, J gene, V gene, D gene, CDR3 protein, CDR3 DNA. A D gene is named only where the DNA matches it firmly. Some rows mark clone size as missing; the rest say once, few, many or name a class of expanded clone.

.	TRBJ2-5	TRBV4-1	.	CASSQVSGPEETQYF	TGCGCCAGCAGCCAAGTGTCTGGGCCCGAAGAGACCCAGTACTTC
.	TRBJ1-2	TRBV27	.	CASSLGRHYGYTF	TGTGCCAGCAGTCTGGGGCGGCACTATGGCTACACCTTC
.	TRBJ1-1	TRBV5-3	TRBD1	CARSPTGGVEAFF	TGTGCCAGAAGCCCTACAGGGGGCGTAGAAGCTTTCTTT
once	TRBJ1-1	TRBV5-4	.	CASSTGGIQGNMNTEAFF	TGTGCCAGCAGCACGGGGGGGATACAGGGAAACATGAACACTGAAGCTTTCTTT
.	TRBJ2-7	TRBV10-1	TRBD2	CASSDGAGGYEQYF	TGCGCCAGCAGTGATGGAGCGGGAGGCTACGAGCAGTACTTC
.	TRBJ1-1	TRBV5-6	.	CASSLRGRTEAFF	TGTGCCAGCAGCCTCCGCGGGAGAACTGAAGCTTTCTTT
once	TRBJ1-2	TRBV6-6	TRBD1	CASSPPPAGTGGFSLYGYTF	TGTGCCAGCAGTCCCCCCCCGGCCGGGACAGGGGGCTTTTCCCTCTATGGCTACACCTTC
.	TRBJ2-5	TRBV7-2	TRBD2	CASSFRLAGGRETQYF	TGTGCCAGCAGCTTCCGGTTAGCGGGAGGGCGAGAGACCCAGTACTTC
.	TRBJ2-5	TRBV2	.	CASRPRVGQETQYF	TGTGCCAGCAGACCCCGGGTGGGCCAAGAGACCCAGTACTTC
.	TRBJ1-6	TRBV6-4	.	CASSDGSNSPLHF	TGTGCCAGCAGTGATGGCAGTAATTCACCCCTCCACTTT
.	TRBJ2-1	TRBV11-2	TRBD2	CASSYRLAGSYNEQFF	TGTGCCAGCAGCTACCGACTAGCGGGCTCCTACAATGAGCAGTTCTTC
.	TRBJ1-1	TRBV19	.	CASSIGTLNTEAFF	TGTGCCAGTAGTATAGGGACGCTGAACACTGAAGCTTTCTTT
.	TRBJ2-5	TRBV13	TRBD1	CASSKGQTYQETQYF	TGTGCCAGCAGCAAGGGACAGACATACCAAGAGACCCAGTACTTC
.	TRBJ2-1	TRBV30	TRBD2	CAWIPKRGRRLAGAFNEQFF	TGTGCCTGGATCCCAAAAAGGGGACGTCGACTAGCGGGAGCATTTAATGAGCAGTTCTTC
.	TRBJ2-1	TRBV6-5	.	CASSYSKTGAYNEQFF	TGTGCCAGCAGTTACTCGAAGACGGGGGCCTACAATGAGCAGTTCTTC
.	TRBJ1-1	TRBV7-2	.	CASSLAGTVNTEAFF	TGTGCCAGCAGCTTAGCCGGGACGGTGAACACTGAAGCTTTCTTT
.	TRBJ1-6	TRBV7-8	.	CASSLAETETSPLHF	TGTGCCAGCAGCTTAGCTGAGACAGAAACTTCACCCCTCCACTTT
.	TRBJ2-2	TRBV7-9	.	CASKSIGDTGELFF	TGTGCCAGCAAGAGTATCGGGGACACCGGGGAGCTGTTTTTT
few	TRBJ2-2	TRBV4-2	.	CASSQDSFSGELFF	TGTGCCAGCAGCCAAGATAGTTTTTCCGGGGAGCTGTTTTTT
.	TRBJ1-1	TRBV7-6	TRBD1	CASSATGASEAFF	TGTGCCAGCAGCGCCACAGGGGCCTCCGAAGCTTTCTTT
.	TRBJ2-3	TRBV29-1	TRBD2	CSGTSGGDADTQYF	TGCAGCGGGACTAGCGGGGGGGACGCAGATACGCAGTATTTT
once	TRBJ2-5	TRBV7-2	TRBD1	CASSLGTGSGQETQYF	TGTGCCAGCAGCTTAGGGACAGGATCTGGTCAAGAGACCCAGTACTTC
.	TRBJ1-5	TRBV11-2	.	CASSLSGHQPQHF	TGTGCCAGCAGCTTATCGGGACATCAGCCCCAGCATTTT
.	TRBJ2-1	TRBV11-2	.	CASSLDRKTYNEQFF	TGTGCCAGCAGCTTAGATCGCAAAACCTACAATGAGCAGTTCTTC
.	TRBJ1-1	TRBV5-1	TRBD1	CASSPDGTGLNTEAFF	TGCGCCAGCAGCCCAGACGGGACAGGTTTGAACACTGAAGCTTTCTTT
.	TRBJ2-1	TRBV10-1	.	CASSESGGLSNEQFF	TGCGCCAGCAGTGAGTCGGGCGGCTTGAGCAATGAGCAGTTCTTC
.	TRBJ2-5	TRBV18	.	CASSPVARETQYF	TGTGCCAGCTCACCTGTCGCAAGGGAGACCCAGTACTTC
.	TRBJ1-2	TRBV2	.	CASNSGFAGYTF	TGTGCCAGCAATAGCGGCTTTGCTGGCTACACCTTC
.	TRBJ2-7	TRBV28	TRBD1	CASSLLTGTANFYEQYF	TGTGCCAGCAGTTTATTAACCGGGACAGCGAATTTCTACGAGCAGTACTTC
.	TRBJ2-6	TRBV28	.	CASTWGAAGANVLTF	TGTGCCAGCACCTGGGGAGCAGCTGGGGCCAACGTCCTGACTTTC
.	TRBJ2-7	TRBV6-2/TRBV6-3	.	CASSPTDRPYEQYF	TGTGCCAGCAGTCCCACGGACCGACCCTACGAGCAGTACTTC
.	TRBJ1-2	TRBV2	.	CASSGQTWGYTF	TGTGCCAGCAGCGGGCAGACCTGGGGCTACACCTTC
once	TRBJ2-2	TRBV10-1	TRBD2	CASSALAGEGTGELFF	TGCGCCAGCAGTGCCCTAGCGGGAGAGGGCACCGGGGAGCTGTTTTTT
.	TRBJ2-7	TRBV5-4	.	CASRRGGQDLGEQYF	TGTGCCAGCAGACGCGGGGGACAGGACCTGGGAGAGCAGTACTTC
.	TRBJ2-7	TRBV4-3	TRBD2	CASSQMRTSGSEQYF	TGCGCCAGCAGCCAAATGAGGACTAGCGGGTCCGAGCAGTACTTC
.	TRBJ2-3	TRBV9	TRBD2	CASSVGLAGRTDTQYF	TGTGCCAGCAGCGTAGGCCTAGCGGGACGGACAGATACGCAGTATTTT
.	TRBJ1-1	TRBV5-1	.	CASSSTPQGTEAFF	TGCGCCAGCAGCTCCACACCACAGGGCACTGAAGCTTTCTTT
.	TRBJ2-3	TRBV6-1	.	CASSQGGSRTDTQYF	TGTGCCAGCAGTCAAGGGGGTTCGCGCACAGATACGCAGTATTTT
.	TRBJ2-7	TRBV2	.	CASNGAGVPLEQYF	TGTGCCAGCAATGGGGCAGGGGTCCCTTTGGAGCAGTACTTC
once	TRBJ2-7	TRBV7-6	TRBD1	CASIYRGYEQYF	TGTGCCAGTATTTACAGGGGTTACGAGCAGTACTTC
.	TRBJ2-3	TRBV14	.	CVSRSGQTQYF	TGTGTCAGCAGGTCGGGGCAGACGCAGTATTTT